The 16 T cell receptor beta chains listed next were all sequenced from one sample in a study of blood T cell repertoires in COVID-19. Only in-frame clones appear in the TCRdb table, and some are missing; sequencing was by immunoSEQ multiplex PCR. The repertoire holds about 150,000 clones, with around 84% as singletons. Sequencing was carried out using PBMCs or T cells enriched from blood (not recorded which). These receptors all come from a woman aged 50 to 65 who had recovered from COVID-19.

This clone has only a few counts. The CDR3 reads CATSESLAGIYEQFF. The CDR3 coding sequence is TGTGCCACCAGTGAGTCACTAGCGGGTATATATGAGCAGTTCTTC. The rearrangement uses TRBV24-1 and TRBJ2-1, with 9 bases identical to TRBD2. After removal of 4 bases from V and 8 bases from J, the junction contained 8 bases not matched to a gene. Germline values: CDR1 KGHDR, CDR2 SFDVKD. CDR3 length: 15 residues.

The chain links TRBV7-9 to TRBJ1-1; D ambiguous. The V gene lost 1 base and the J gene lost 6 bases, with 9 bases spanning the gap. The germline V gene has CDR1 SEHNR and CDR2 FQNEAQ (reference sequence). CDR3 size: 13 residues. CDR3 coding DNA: TGTGCCAGCAGCTTAGTCAGCGGCCCTGAAGCTTTCTTT. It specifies CASSLVSGPEAFF. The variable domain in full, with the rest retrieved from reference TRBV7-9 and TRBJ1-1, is DTGVSQNPRHKITKRGQNVTFRCDPISEHNRLYWYRQTLGQGPEFLTYFQNEAQLEKSRLLSDRFSAERPKGSFSTLEIQRTEQGDSAMYLCASSLVSGPEAFFGQGTRLTVV.

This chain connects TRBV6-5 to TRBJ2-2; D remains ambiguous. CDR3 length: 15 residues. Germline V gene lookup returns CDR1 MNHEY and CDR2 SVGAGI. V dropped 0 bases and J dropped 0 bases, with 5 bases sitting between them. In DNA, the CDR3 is TGTGCCAGCAGTTACTCGCTAGCGAACACCGGGGAGCTGTTTTTT. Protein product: CASSYSLANTGELFF.

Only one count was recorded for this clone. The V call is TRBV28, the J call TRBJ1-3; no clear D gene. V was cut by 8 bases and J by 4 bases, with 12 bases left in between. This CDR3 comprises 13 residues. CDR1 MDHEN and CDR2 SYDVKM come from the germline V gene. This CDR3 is CASARRAGNTIYF. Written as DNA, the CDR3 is TGTGCCAGCGCCAGGCGTGCAGGAAACACCATATATTTT.

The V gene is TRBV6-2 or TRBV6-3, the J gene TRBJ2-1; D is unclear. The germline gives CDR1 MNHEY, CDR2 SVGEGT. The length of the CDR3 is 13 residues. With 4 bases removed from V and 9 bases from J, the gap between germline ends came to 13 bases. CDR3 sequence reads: CASSSREESEQFF. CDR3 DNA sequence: TGTGCCAGCAGTTCACGAGAGGAGAGTGAGCAGTTCTTC.

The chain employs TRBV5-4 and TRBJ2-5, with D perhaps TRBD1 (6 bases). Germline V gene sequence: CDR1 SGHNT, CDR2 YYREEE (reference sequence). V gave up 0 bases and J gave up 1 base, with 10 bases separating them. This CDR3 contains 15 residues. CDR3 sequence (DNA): TGTGCCAGCAGCTTGGGACAGGCAGGCCAAGAGACCCAGTACTTC. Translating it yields CASSLGQAGQETQYF. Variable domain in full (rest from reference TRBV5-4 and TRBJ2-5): ETGVTQSPTHLIKTRGQQVTLRCSSQSGHNTVSWYQQALGQGPQFIFQYYREEENGRGNFPPRFSGLQFPNYSSELNVNALELDDSALYLCASSLGQAGQETQYFGPGTRLLVL.

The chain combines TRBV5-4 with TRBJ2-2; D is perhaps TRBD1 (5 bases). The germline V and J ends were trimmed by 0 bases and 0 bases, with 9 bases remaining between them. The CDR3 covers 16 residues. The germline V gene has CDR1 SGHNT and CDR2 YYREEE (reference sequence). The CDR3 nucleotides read TGTGCCAGCAGCTTGGATCCAGGGACGAACACCGGGGAGCTGTTTTTT. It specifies CASSLDPGTNTGELFF.

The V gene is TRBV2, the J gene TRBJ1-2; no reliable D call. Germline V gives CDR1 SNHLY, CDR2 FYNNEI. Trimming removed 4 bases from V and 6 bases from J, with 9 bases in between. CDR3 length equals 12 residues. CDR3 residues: CASSVEVDGYTF. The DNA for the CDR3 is TGTGCCAGCAGTGTCGAGGTGGATGGCTACACCTTC.

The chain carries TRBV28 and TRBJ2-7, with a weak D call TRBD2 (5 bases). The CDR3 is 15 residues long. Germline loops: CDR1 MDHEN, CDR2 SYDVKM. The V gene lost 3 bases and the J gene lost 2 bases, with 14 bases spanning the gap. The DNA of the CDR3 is TGTGCCAGCAGTTTCGCACATGAGGGCCCCTACGAGCAGTACTTC. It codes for CASSFAHEGPYEQYF. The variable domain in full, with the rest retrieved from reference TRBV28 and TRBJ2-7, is DVKVTQSSRYLVKRTGEKVFLECVQDMDHENMFWYRQDPGLGLRLIYFSYDVKMKEKGDIPEGYSVSREKKERFSLILESASTNQTSMYLCASSFAHEGPYEQYFGPGTRLTVT.

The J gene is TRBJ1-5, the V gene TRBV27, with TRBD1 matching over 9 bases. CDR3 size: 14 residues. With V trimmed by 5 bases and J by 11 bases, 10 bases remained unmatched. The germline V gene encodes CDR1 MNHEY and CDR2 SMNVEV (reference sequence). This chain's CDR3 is CASSPRTGVEAQHF. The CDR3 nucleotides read TGTGCCAGCAGTCCCAGGACAGGGGTAGAGGCCCAGCATTTT.

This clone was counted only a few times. The CDR3 DNA reads TGTGCCAGCAGTTTCCGGGGGGGCTATGGCTACACCTTC. Translated: CASSFRGGYGYTF. The chain uses TRBV27 and TRBJ1-2; possible D gene TRBD1, 5 bases. This CDR3 comprises 13 residues. CDR1 and CDR2 (germline): MNHEY, SMNVEV (reference sequence). V lost 3 bases to trimming and J lost 4 bases, with 9 bases between them.

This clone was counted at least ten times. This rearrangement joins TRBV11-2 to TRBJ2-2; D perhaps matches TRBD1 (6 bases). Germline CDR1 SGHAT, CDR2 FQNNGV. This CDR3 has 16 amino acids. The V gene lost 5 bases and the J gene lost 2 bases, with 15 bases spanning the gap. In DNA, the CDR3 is TGTGCCAGCAGCAGGTCGGCAGGGGCCAACACCGGGGAGCTGTTTTTT. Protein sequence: CASSRSAGANTGELFF.

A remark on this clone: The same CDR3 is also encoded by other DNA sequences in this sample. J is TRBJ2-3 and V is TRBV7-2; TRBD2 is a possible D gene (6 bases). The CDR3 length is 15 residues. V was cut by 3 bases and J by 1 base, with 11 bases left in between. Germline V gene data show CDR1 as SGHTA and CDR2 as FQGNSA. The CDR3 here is CASSLGGGGTDTQYF. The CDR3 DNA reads TGTGCCAGCAGCTTGGGGGGAGGCGGCACAGATACGCAGTATTTT.

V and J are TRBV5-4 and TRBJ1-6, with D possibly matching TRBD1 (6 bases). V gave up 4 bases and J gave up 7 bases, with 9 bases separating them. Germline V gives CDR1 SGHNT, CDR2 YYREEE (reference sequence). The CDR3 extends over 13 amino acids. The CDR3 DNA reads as TGTGCCAGCAGCGACGACAGGAATTCACCCCTCCACTTT. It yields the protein CASSDDRNSPLHF.

As DNA, the CDR3 is TGTGCCAGCTCGGGACAGAGCCATGGCTACACCTTC. This codes for CASSGQSHGYTF. The rearrangement joins TRBV18 to TRBJ1-2, with 7 bases lining up with TRBD1. There are 12 residues in the CDR3. Germline lookup yields CDR1 KGHSH and CDR2 LQKENI. Germline trimming cut 6 bases from V and 6 bases from J; bases unmatched to any gene: 4.

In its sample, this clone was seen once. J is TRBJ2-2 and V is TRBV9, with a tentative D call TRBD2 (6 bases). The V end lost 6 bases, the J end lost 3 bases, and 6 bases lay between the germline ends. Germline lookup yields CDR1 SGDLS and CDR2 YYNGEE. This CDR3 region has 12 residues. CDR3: CASTGDTGELFF. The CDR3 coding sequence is TGTGCCAGCACGGGGGACACCGGGGAGCTGTTTTTT.